This note documents a single TCR beta chain sequence. The antigen is not known. Amplification used 52 TRBV primers and 13 TRBJ primers. Produced via immunoSEQ multiplex PCR; TCRdb's table is partial and in-frame only. This sample has about 29,000 clones; roughly 90% occur once, and the top ten carry about 1.4%. All CD3G-deficient patients showed autoimmunity, more severe in two. CDR1 is GTSNPN and CDR2 is SVGIG in the germline V gene (reference sequence). This CDR3 contains 14 residues. The V gene end was trimmed by 4 bases and the J gene end by 4 bases; junction bases not matched to a gene: 6. This sample stems from a study of regulatory T cells. Overall study results and limits: In CD3G-deficient patients, conventional CD4+ T cells were enriched for hydrophobic CDR3 residues at positions 6 and 7.

The source of this sequence is a person aged 18-29 years with CD3G deficiency. V and J are TRBV30 and TRBJ2-5; the match to TRBD1 covers 10 bases. Sequencing was carried out using conventional CD4+ T cells sorted from blood. The CDR3 sequence is CAWTPGQGIETQYF. The CDR3 nucleotides read TGTGCCTGGACCCCGGGACAGGGGATAGAGACCCAGTACTTC.